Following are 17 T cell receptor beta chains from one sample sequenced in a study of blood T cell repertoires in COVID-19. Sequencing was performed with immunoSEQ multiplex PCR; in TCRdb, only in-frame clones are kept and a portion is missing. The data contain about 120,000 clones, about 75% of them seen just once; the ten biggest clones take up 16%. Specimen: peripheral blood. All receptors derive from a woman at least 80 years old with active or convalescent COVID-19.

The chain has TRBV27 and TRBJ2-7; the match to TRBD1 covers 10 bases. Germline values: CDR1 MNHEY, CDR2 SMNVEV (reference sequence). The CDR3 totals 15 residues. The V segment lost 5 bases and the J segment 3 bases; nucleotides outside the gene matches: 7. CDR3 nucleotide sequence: TGTGCCAGCAGTGACCGGGACAGGGGAGGCTACGAGCAGTACTTC. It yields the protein CASSDRDRGGYEQYF.

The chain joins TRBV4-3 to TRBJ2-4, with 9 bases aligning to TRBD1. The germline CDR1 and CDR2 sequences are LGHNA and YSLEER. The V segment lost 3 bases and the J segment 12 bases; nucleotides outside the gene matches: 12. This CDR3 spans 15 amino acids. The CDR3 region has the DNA TGCGCCAGCAGCCAGGGCCGACAGGGGGGGTTTAATCAGTACTTC. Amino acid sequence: CASSQGRQGGFNQYF.

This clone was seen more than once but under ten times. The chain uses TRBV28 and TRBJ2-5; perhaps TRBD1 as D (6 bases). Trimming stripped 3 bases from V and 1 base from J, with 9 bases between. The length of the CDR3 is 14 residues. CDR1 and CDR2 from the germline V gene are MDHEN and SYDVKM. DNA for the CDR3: TGTGCCAGCAGTTTTCCGGACAGCCAAGAGACCCAGTACTTC. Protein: CASSFPDSQETQYF.

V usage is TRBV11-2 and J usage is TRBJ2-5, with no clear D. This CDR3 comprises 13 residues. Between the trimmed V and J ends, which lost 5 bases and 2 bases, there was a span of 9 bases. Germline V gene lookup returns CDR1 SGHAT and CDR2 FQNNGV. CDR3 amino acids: CASSRTPQETQYF. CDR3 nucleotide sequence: TGTGCCAGCAGCCGAACACCACAAGAGACCCAGTACTTC. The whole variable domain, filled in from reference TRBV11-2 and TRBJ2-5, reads EAGVAQSPRYKIIEKRQSVAFWCNPISGHATLYWYQQILGQGPKLLIQFQNNGVVDDSQLPKDRFSAERLKGVDSTLKIQPAKLEDSAVYLCASSRTPQETQYFGPGTRLLVL.

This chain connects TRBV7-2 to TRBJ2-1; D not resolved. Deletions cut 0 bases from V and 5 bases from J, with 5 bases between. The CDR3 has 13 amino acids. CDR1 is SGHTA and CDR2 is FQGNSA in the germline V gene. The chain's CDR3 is CASSLALNNEQFF. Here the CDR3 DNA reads TGTGCCAGCAGCTTAGCTCTAAACAATGAGCAGTTCTTC.

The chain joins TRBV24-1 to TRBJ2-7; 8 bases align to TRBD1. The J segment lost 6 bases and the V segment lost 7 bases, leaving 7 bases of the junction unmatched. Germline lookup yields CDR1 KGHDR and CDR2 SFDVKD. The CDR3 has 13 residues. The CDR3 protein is CATRRGQGGEQYF. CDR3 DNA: TGTGCCACCAGAAGAGGACAGGGTGGCGAGCAGTACTTC.

For the CDR3, the DNA is TGTGCCAGTAGTGACACCGGAGGTCAGCCCCAGCATTTT. The encoded protein is CASSDTGGQPQHF. The chain links TRBV19 to TRBJ1-5; no firm D call. The V and J ends lost 5 bases and 6 bases respectively, with 11 bases between them. This CDR3 spans 13 amino acids. CDR1 is LNHDA and CDR2 is SQIVND in the germline V gene (reference sequence).

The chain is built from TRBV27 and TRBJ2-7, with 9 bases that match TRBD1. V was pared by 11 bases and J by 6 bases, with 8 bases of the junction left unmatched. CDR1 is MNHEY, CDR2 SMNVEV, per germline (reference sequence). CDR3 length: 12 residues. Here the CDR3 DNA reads TGTGCCTCTCGGACAGGGGTGAGCGAGCAGTACTTC. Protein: CASRTGVSEQYF.

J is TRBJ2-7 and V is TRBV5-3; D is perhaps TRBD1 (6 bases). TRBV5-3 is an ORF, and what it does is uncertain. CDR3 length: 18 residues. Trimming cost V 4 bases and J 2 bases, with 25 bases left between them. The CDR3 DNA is TGTGCCAGAAGCCCTAAGCCTAAGGGGGACATAAGTACCTACGAGCAGTACTTC. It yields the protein CARSPKPKGDISTYEQYF.

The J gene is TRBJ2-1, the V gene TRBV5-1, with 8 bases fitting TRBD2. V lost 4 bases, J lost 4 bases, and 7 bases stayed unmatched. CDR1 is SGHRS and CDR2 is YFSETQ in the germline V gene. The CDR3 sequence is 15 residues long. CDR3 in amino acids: CASSLSGTLYNEQFF. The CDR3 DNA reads TGCGCCAGCAGCCTTAGCGGGACCCTATACAATGAGCAGTTCTTC.

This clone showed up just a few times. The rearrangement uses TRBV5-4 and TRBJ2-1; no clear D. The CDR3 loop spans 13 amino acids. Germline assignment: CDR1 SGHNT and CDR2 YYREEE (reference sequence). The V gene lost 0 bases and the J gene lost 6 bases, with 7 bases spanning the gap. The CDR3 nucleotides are TGTGCCAGCAGCTTGGGGCCTAGCAATGAGCAGTTCTTC. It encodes CASSLGPSNEQFF.

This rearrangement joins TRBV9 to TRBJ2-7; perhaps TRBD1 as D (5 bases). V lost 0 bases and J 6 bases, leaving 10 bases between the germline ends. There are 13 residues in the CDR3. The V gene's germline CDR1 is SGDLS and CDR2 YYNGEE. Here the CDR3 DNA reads TGTGCCAGCAGCGTAGGGCAGGGTCGCGAGCAGTACTTC. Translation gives CASSVGQGREQYF.

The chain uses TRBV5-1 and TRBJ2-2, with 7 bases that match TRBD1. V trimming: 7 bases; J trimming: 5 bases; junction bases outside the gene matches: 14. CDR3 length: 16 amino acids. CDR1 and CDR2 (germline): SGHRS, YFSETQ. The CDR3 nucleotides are TGCGCCAGCCTACGTGAACCGGGACAGTCTACCGGGGAGCTGTTTTTT. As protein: CASLREPGQSTGELFF.

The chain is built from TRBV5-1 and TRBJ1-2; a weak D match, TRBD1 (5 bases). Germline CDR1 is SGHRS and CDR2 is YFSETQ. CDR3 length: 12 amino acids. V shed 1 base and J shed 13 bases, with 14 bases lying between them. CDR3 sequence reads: CASSLQSGFFTF. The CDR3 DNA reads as TGCGCCAGCAGCTTGCAGTCAGGGTTCTTCACCTTC.

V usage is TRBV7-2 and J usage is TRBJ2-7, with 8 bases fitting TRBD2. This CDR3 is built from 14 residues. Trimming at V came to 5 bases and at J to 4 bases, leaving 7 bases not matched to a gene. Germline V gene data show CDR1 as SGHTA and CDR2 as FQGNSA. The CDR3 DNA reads TGTGCCAGCAGCCAAAGCGGGAGCATGTACGAGCAGTACTTC. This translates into CASSQSGSMYEQYF.

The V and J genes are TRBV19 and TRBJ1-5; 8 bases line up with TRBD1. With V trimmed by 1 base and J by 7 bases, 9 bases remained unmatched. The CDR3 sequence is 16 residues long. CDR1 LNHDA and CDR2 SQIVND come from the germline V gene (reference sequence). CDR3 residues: CASSIASDRGRQPQHF. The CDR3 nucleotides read TGTGCCAGTAGTATAGCCTCTGACAGGGGAAGACAGCCCCAGCATTTT.

This chain's CDR3 is CASSSAEAKNIQYF. For the CDR3, the DNA is TGTGCCAGCAGCTCAGCTGAGGCCAAAAACATTCAGTACTTC. V and J are TRBV7-8 and TRBJ2-4; D gene unclear. V was clipped by 4 bases and J by 1 base, with 8 bases between them. Germline CDR1 is SGHVS and CDR2 is FQNEAQ. The CDR3 runs 14 residues.